This section outlines one TCR beta chain sequence together with its context. Its specificity is unknown. The data stem from a study of cytomegalovirus exposure and HLA in healthy donors. Study at large: Out of about 180 million T cells, an earlier analysis found 117 million unique TCR beta sequences in total.

Each of the donors was a healthy bone marrow donor. Study outcomes and limitations: V- and J-gene trimming of TCR beta was linked (in a later analysis) to a missense DCLRE1C variant. Among CMV-associated TCR beta chains, most appeared HLA-restricted in a later analysis.

The PCR contained 60 Vbeta and 13 Jbeta primers. Produced via immunoSEQ multiplex PCR; TCRdb's table is partial and in-frame only. The sample consists of around 99,000 clones, around 77% of them appearing once. The CDR3 runs 13 residues. Germline V gene sequence: CDR1 SNHLY, CDR2 FYNNEI. Trimming pared 8 bases from V and 3 bases from J, leaving 13 bases between. The TCR originated in a man younger than 35 in good health and CMV-seronegative. The rearrangement joins TRBV2 to TRBJ1-2, with TRBD1 as a possible D gene (5 bases). Sequenced: PBMCs. CDR3 in DNA: TGTGCCAGCTTCTCCAGGGCCGACTATGGCTACACCTTC. It is translated as CASFSRADYGYTF.